This T cell receptor (beta chain) was identified during a study of shared clonotypes between healthy human individuals. Study-wide results and caveats: Blood alone was sampled, and tissue repertoires likely differ. Naive CD4 clonotypes were shared across a few donors at roughly 5.3%.

This clone was recorded a few times. Its target is unknown. CDR1 SGDLS and CDR2 YYNGEE come from the germline V gene. Deletions cut 4 bases from V and 2 bases from J, with 15 bases between. CDR3 length: 15 amino acids. Evenly divided among several immunoSEQ plates was the genomic DNA of each subset. Sorted-subset replicate PCR reactions were performed with 150 to 200 ng DNA, corresponding to tens of thousands of T cell genomes. Sequencing was performed with immunoSEQ multiplex PCR; in TCRdb, only in-frame clones are kept and a portion is missing. The sample consists of over 850,000 clones, about 84% of them appearing once.

J is TRBJ1-2 and V is TRBV9; D is uncertain. This sequence was found in a young man in good health. Some clones in this sample may be carry-over from other donors' samples. Sequences were obtained from memory CD4+ T cells from PBMCs. Noted subset: CD45RA-negative fraction. The CDR3 DNA reads TGTGCCAGCAGCCCCCGTCGGCAGACGAACTATGGCTACACCTTC. Protein sequence: CASSPRRQTNYGYTF.